The clone carrying this TCR beta chain was counted at least ten times. Its antigen is currently unknown. This sample was included in a study of breast tumors, draining lymph nodes, adjacent tissues. The CDR3 runs 15 residues. Trimming at V came to 2 bases and at J to 10 bases, leaving 11 bases not matched to a gene. The germline CDR1 and CDR2 sequences are SGHTA and FQGNSA. TCRdb passed the multiplex PCR reads through MiXCR, listing each CDR3 protein once. The sample has approximately 17,000 distinct CDR3 sequences, about 45% seen once. The study's findings and limits: Luminal-like breast cancer showed significantly higher tumor–nontumor repertoire similarity than basal-like. Data only fit, rather than demonstrated, lymph node origin of most tumor T cells. Tumor TCR diversity was below lymph nodes but above nontumor tissue. The data were judged consistent with most tumor T cells coming from lymph node and expanding in tumor.

Sequenced sample: tumor-adjacent breast tissue. V is TRBV7-2 and J is TRBJ2-1; 7 bases map to TRBD1. The origin of this receptor is a female donor with breast cancer. Some clones in this sample may be carry-over from other donors' samples. The CDR3 region is CASSLRSGGPSEQFF. The CDR3 DNA reads TGTGCCAGCAGCTTAAGGTCAGGGGGACCCTCGGAGCAGTTCTTC.